This TCR beta chain was sequenced for a study of blood T cell repertoires in COVID-19. Recruited during active infection, patients (from Seattle) were subsequently followed longitudinally. This CDR3 comprises 16 residues. Germline V lookup: CDR1 LGHNA, CDR2 YSLEER. Trimming took off 0 bases at V and 4 bases at J, with 12 bases between the two ends. The method was immunoSEQ multiplex PCR; TCRdb's version includes in-frame clones alone and lacks a portion of them. The profile covers about 260,000 clones, with about 90% appearing a single time and roughly a tenth taken by the ten largest. Source material: peripheral blood. The origin of this receptor is a woman in her seventies with COVID-19, enrolled during active disease. The chain carries TRBV4-3 and TRBJ2-2; D possibly corresponds to TRBD2 (5 bases). CDR3 sequence reads: CASSQDIGSGTGELFF. The CDR3 DNA sequence: TGCGCCAGCAGCCAAGATATTGGGAGTGGCACCGGGGAGCTGTTTTTT.